The 10 T cell receptor beta chains reported below all come from one sample, sequenced in a study of cytomegalovirus exposure and HLA in healthy donors (TCRdb year 2017). Library construction relied on the immunoSEQ multiplex PCR assay. For the multiplex PCR, a mixture combining 60 forward primers for TCR Vbeta segments and 13 reverse primers for TCR Jbeta segments was used. TCRdb carries this immuneACCESS record with in-frame sequences only. Its versions omit some clonotypes, under half of them owing to an unresolved V gene in the studies checked, with the rest unexplained. Counted in this sample were 120,000 or so clones; 70% to 80% of them appeared once. Clones ranked in the top ten supply 9% to 9.5% of the sample. The sequenced material came from PBMCs. Source of these receptors: a woman aged 45-65 years in good health and CMV-seropositive.

This sequence joins TRBV18 and TRBJ2-1; 8 bases agree with TRBD2. This CDR3 is 15 amino acids long. From germline, CDR1 is KGHSH and CDR2 LQKENI. Unmatched junction bases numbered 6, after V lost 3 bases and J lost 5 bases. Here the CDR3 reads CASSPGTRWDNEQFF. Here the CDR3 DNA reads TGTGCCAGCTCACCCGGGACTAGGTGGGACAATGAGCAGTTCTTC.

The V gene is TRBV4-1, the J gene TRBJ2-5; 8 bases match TRBD1. The J segment lost 5 bases and the V segment lost 0 bases, leaving 11 bases of the junction unmatched. The CDR3 contains 17 residues. CDR1 and CDR2 (germline): MGHRA, YSYEKL. CDR3 region: CASSQDPEGQGRETQYF. CDR3 sequence (DNA): TGCGCCAGCAGCCAAGATCCGGAAGGACAGGGTAGGGAGACCCAGTACTTC.

This chain uses TRBV5-1 with TRBJ2-7, with TRBD1 matching 10 bases. This CDR3 has 15 amino acids. V trimming: 0 bases; J trimming: 3 bases; junction bases outside the gene matches: 3. In germline, CDR1 is SGHRS, CDR2 YFSETQ. CDR3 protein: CASSLVGTGDYEQYF. Written as DNA, the CDR3 is TGCGCCAGCAGCTTGGTCGGGACAGGGGACTACGAGCAGTACTTC.

CDR3: CASSTGTGQGYGYTF. CDR3 coding DNA: TGTGCCAGTAGTACGGGGACAGGCCAGGGCTATGGCTACACCTTC. V is TRBV19 and J is TRBJ1-2; 8 nucleotides align to TRBD1. The CDR3 runs to 15 residues. Germline V lookup: CDR1 LNHDA, CDR2 SQIVND (reference sequence). V dropped 4 bases and J dropped 4; count of bases not matched to a gene: 8.

The genes are TRBV5-1 and TRBJ2-5; possibly TRBD2 for D (5 bases). The J call is in doubt because the DNA end fits TRBJ2-7 better. The germline V gene encodes CDR1 SGHRS and CDR2 YFSETQ. The length of the CDR3 is 14 residues. CDR3 region: CASSLGQLAYEQYF. CDR3 DNA sequence: TGCGCCAGCAGCTTGGGCCAACTAGCCTACGAGCAGTACTTC.

The rearrangement links TRBV30 to TRBJ2-5; the match to TRBD2 covers 14 bases. V was clipped by 5 bases and J by 3 bases; unmatched bases: 5. This CDR3 spans 15 amino acids. Germline lookup yields CDR1 GTSNPN and CDR2 SVGIG (reference sequence). The CDR3 DNA sequence: TGTGCCTGGGCCCGGGGACTAGCGGGAGAAGAGACCCAGTACTTC. Its translation: CAWARGLAGEETQYF.

This chain connects TRBV5-1 to TRBJ1-3, with D maybe TRBD1 (6 bases). V gave up 0 bases and J gave up 5 bases, with 15 bases separating them. The CDR3 runs to 16 residues. Germline V gene lookup returns CDR1 SGHRS and CDR2 YFSETQ. The CDR3 sequence: CASSLVGGADRNTIYF. CDR3 coding DNA: TGCGCCAGCAGCTTGGTTGGGGGCGCAGATAGAAACACCATATATTTT.

The chain is built from TRBV9 and TRBJ1-2; possible D gene TRBD1, 5 bases. The V end was cut by 1 base, the J end by 5 bases, with 9 bases between. This CDR3 comprises 13 residues. Germline CDR1 SGDLS, CDR2 YYNGEE. DNA of the CDR3: TGTGCCAGCAGCGTATGGGGGGGATATGGCTACACCTTC. As protein: CASSVWGGYGYTF.

In this sample, this clone turned up a few times. This rearrangement joins TRBV29-1 to TRBJ2-1, with D possibly matching TRBD2 (7 bases). Germline CDR1 and CDR2: SQVTM and ANQGSEA. Deletions cut 5 bases from V and 1 base from J, with 15 bases between. This CDR3 contains 15 residues. The CDR3 nucleotides read TGCAGCGTTATAAGGGGGAGGGGGTCCTACAATGAGCAGTTCTTC. Translating gives CSVIRGRGSYNEQFF.

The chain recombines TRBV10-3 with TRBJ1-4; a weak D match, TRBD1 (5 bases). Trimming shortened V by 0 bases and J by 4 bases, and 9 bases separated the two germline ends. Germline CDR1 ENHRY, CDR2 SYGVKD. The CDR3 is 15 amino acids. CDR3 residues: CAISESEGLNEKLFF. Written as DNA, the CDR3 is TGTGCCATCAGTGAGTCGGAGGGGCTTAATGAAAAACTGTTTTTT.